The 18 T cell receptor beta chains reported below all come from one sample, sequenced in a study of T cell changes during pregnancy in multiple sclerosis. Profiled with immunoSEQ multiplex PCR; TCRdb holds only in-frame clones, not every one. The sample includes roughly 69,000 clones, roughly 90% seen only once; the top ten take 1.4%. Material: peripheral blood, obtained in the third trimester of pregnancy. These receptor sequences come from a female donor with multiple sclerosis, enrolled in a pregnancy study.

V gene TRBV4-1 combines with J gene TRBJ1-2, with D tentatively TRBD1 (5 bases). Trimming left V 0 bases short and J 12 bases short, with 8 bases between. This CDR3 comprises 11 residues. CDR1 is MGHRA, CDR2 YSYEKL, per germline. The CDR3 sequence: CASSQEGGHTF. CDR3 in DNA: TGCGCCAGCAGCCAAGAGGGGGGACACACCTTC.

This sequence joins TRBV6-5 and TRBJ2-7; 9 bases line up with TRBD1. The germline gives CDR1 MNHEY, CDR2 SVGAGI. After removal of 5 bases from V and 4 bases from J, the junction contained 9 bases not matched to a gene. The CDR3 runs 15 residues. DNA for the CDR3: TGTGCCAGCAGTGCCCTGACAGGGGGGCCGTACGAGCAGTACTTC. It translates to CASSALTGGPYEQYF.

The chain uses TRBV5-1 and TRBJ2-1, with 7 bases matching TRBD1. The CDR3 sequence is 14 residues long. CDR1 and CDR2 from the germline V gene are SGHRS and YFSETQ. V was clipped by 0 bases and J by 12 bases; unmatched bases: 9. Written as DNA, the CDR3 is TGCGCCAGCAGCTTGGAAAGACAGGGTGTTAGGCAGTTCTTC. This sequence encodes CASSLERQGVRQFF. The whole variable domain, filled in from reference TRBV5-1 and TRBJ2-1, reads KAGVTQTPRYLIKTRGQQVTLSCSPISGHRSVSWYQQTPGQGLQFLFEYFSETQRNKGNFPGRFSGRQFSNSRSEMNVSTLELGDSALYLCASSLERQGVRQFFGPGTRLTVL.

The genes are TRBV30 and TRBJ1-2; the D gene is possibly TRBD1 (6 bases). In germline, CDR1 is GTSNPN, CDR2 SVGIG (reference sequence). V lost 8 bases, J lost 3 bases, and 19 bases lay in between. CDR3 length: 14 amino acids. CDR3 sequence: CAGKSRQAYYGYTF. CDR3 bases: TGTGCCGGCAAAAGCCGACAGGCCTACTATGGCTACACCTTC. The variable domain in full, completed from reference TRBV30 and TRBJ1-2, reads SQTIHQWPATLVQPVGSPLSLECTVEGTSNPNLYWYRQAAGRGLQLLFYSVGIGQISSEVPQNLSASRPQDRQFILSSKKLLLSDSGFYLCAGKSRQAYYGYTFGSGTRLTVV.

The V call is TRBV7-8, the J call TRBJ1-1; 8 bases fit TRBD1. The CDR3 sequence is 13 residues long. Germline trimming cut 3 bases from V and 4 bases from J; bases unmatched to any gene: 1. CDR1 is SGHVS and CDR2 is FQNEAQ in the germline V gene. The CDR3 sequence is CASSFDRGTEAFF. The CDR3 bases are TGTGCCAGCAGCTTTGACAGGGGCACTGAAGCTTTCTTT.

The chain links TRBV4-1 to TRBJ2-2; TRBD1 agrees at 7 bases. The germline V gene encodes CDR1 MGHRA and CDR2 YSYEKL. This CDR3 has 14 amino acids. Germline trimming cut 4 bases from V and 6 bases from J; bases unmatched to any gene: 5. For the CDR3, the DNA is TGCGCCAGCAGCCCGACAGGGTTATCCGGGGAGCTGTTTTTT. Translated, it gives CASSPTGLSGELFF.

The genes are TRBV5-4 and TRBJ1-1; D uncertain. The CDR3 consists of 15 residues. CDR1 is SGHNT and CDR2 is YYREEE in the germline V gene (reference sequence). V was shortened by 4 bases and J by 0 bases, with 13 bases between the two germline ends. The CDR3 region is CASSLFGHMNTEAFF. The CDR3 DNA reads as TGTGCCAGCAGCCTATTTGGGCACATGAACACTGAAGCTTTCTTT. The full variable domain, in which reference TRBV5-4 and TRBJ1-1 provide the parts outside the CDR3, is ETGVTQSPTHLIKTRGQQVTLRCSSQSGHNTVSWYQQALGQGPQFIFQYYREEENGRGNFPPRFSGLQFPNYSSELNVNALELDDSALYLCASSLFGHMNTEAFFGQGTRLTVV.

The gene calls are TRBV27 and TRBJ2-1; maybe TRBD2 (5 bases). Trimming removed 6 bases from V and 4 bases from J, with 10 bases in between. This CDR3 region has 13 residues. In germline, CDR1 is MNHEY, CDR2 SMNVEV (reference sequence). The CDR3 loop reads CASRDTRYNEQFF. As DNA, the CDR3 is TGTGCCAGCAGGGATACTAGGTACAATGAGCAGTTCTTC.

The rearrangement joins TRBV19 to TRBJ2-1, with 9 nucleotides matching TRBD1. The germline CDR1 and CDR2 sequences are LNHDA and SQIVND (reference sequence). Losses at the gene ends were 5 bases for V and 9 bases for J; bases not matched to a gene: 11. The CDR3 is 15 amino acids. CDR3 protein: CASSLAGTGSGEQFF. CDR3 coding DNA: TGTGCCAGTAGTCTCGCCGGGACAGGGTCAGGTGAGCAGTTCTTC.

This rearrangement joins TRBV9 to TRBJ1-5; possibly TRBD1 for D (6 bases). In germline, CDR1 is SGDLS, CDR2 YYNGEE. The CDR3 is 14 amino acids. Trimming took off 3 bases at V and 7 bases at J, with 14 bases between the two ends. For the CDR3, the DNA is TGTGCCAGCAGCGGAGGGGGTTTCGGCCAGCCCCAGCATTTT. This translates into CASSGGGFGQPQHF. Combining the CDR3 with reference TRBV9 and TRBJ1-5 gives the whole variable domain DSGVTQTPKHLITATGQRVTLRCSPRSGDLSVYWYQQSLDQGLQFLIQYYNGEERAKGNILERFSAQQFPDLHSELNLSSLELGDSALYFCASSGGGFGQPQHFGDGTRLSIL.

The chain is built from TRBV4-3 and TRBJ2-1; D might be TRBD2 (6 bases). Germline V lookup: CDR1 LGHNA, CDR2 YSLEER. The V end lost 4 bases, the J end lost 4 bases, and 17 bases lay between the germline ends. The CDR3 length is 16 residues. The CDR3 nucleotides are TGCGCCAGCAGCCCTAGGTTGACGGGGGTTTACAATGAGCAGTTCTTC. It is translated as CASSPRLTGVYNEQFF.

This clone was found a few times. The chain is built from TRBV19 and TRBJ1-1, with D hard to call. Germline V lookup: CDR1 LNHDA, CDR2 SQIVND (reference sequence). Trimming stripped 7 bases from V and 4 bases from J, with 16 bases between. This CDR3 has 14 residues. The CDR3 bases are TGTGCCAGTACTTACCTCGACACCGTCACTGAAGCTTTCTTT. Amino acids: CASTYLDTVTEAFF.

This sequence joins TRBV13 and TRBJ2-1, with TRBD2 matching over 8 bases. The ends lost 3 bases at V and 4 bases at J; junction bases unmatched: 14. The germline V gene has CDR1 PRHDT and CDR2 FYEKMQ (reference sequence). CDR3 length: 18 residues. CDR3 DNA: TGTGCCAGCAGCTTCTTTGGCGGGGGGCCAATCGGGTACAATGAGCAGTTCTTC. Translating gives CASSFFGGGPIGYNEQFF.

This clone was seen ten or more times. This chain uses TRBV2 with TRBJ1-1; unclear D gene. Looked up from germline, CDR1 is SNHLY and CDR2 is FYNNEI. This CDR3 has 12 residues. The V end lost 0 bases, the J end lost 9 bases, and 8 bases lay between the germline ends. The CDR3 bases are TGTGCCAGCAGTGAAGCAGGCAGGAAAGCTTTCTTT. This gives the protein CASSEAGRKAFF.

The chain has TRBV2 and TRBJ2-2; 8 bases line up with TRBD1. The CDR3 has 16 amino acids. In germline, CDR1 is SNHLY, CDR2 FYNNEI. J lost 1 base, V lost 7 bases, and 8 bases had no gene match. CDR3: CASTAPGTGNTGELFF. The CDR3 DNA is TGTGCCAGCACCGCCCCCGGGACAGGGAACACCGGGGAGCTGTTTTTT. Supplemented by reference TRBV2 and TRBJ2-2, the full variable domain reads EPEVTQTPSHQVTQMGQEVILRCVPISNHLYFYWYRQILGQKVEFLVSFYNNEISEKSEIFDDQFSVERPDGSNFTLKIRSTKLEDSAMYFCASTAPGTGNTGELFFGEGSRLTVL.

CDR3 loop: CASSLEGSGGNTQYF. The CDR3 nucleotides read TGCGCCAGCAGCTTGGAAGGTAGCGGGGGGAATACGCAGTATTTT. V gene TRBV5-1 combines with J gene TRBJ2-3; 10 nucleotides line up with TRBD2. The CDR3 has 15 residues. CDR1 is SGHRS and CDR2 is YFSETQ in the germline V gene. V was clipped by 0 bases and J by 7 bases; unmatched bases: 5.

The V gene is TRBV30, the J gene TRBJ1-4; a weak D match, TRBD1 (5 bases). V was pared by 5 bases and J by 7 bases, with 17 bases between. CDR3 size: 14 residues. Germline V gene sequence: CDR1 GTSNPN, CDR2 SVGIG (reference sequence). The CDR3 region has the DNA TGTGCCTGGGGTCCCAGGACAAGTGGTGAAAAACTGTTTTTT. Translated, it gives CAWGPRTSGEKLFF.

This clone was seen a few times. V and J are TRBV5-1 and TRBJ1-2, with a weak D call TRBD1 (5 bases). Germline CDR1 reads SGHRS; CDR2 reads YFSETQ. The germline V and J ends were trimmed by 4 bases and 6 bases, with 19 bases remaining between them. The CDR3 is 15 amino acids. The CDR3 protein is CASSPTHPDIDGYTF. CDR3 coding DNA: TGCGCCAGCAGCCCTACTCACCCGGACATTGATGGCTACACCTTC.